This TCR beta chain was profiled in a study of blood T cell repertoires in COVID-19 (dated by TCRdb to 2020 to 2022). For context, the study as a whole: Samples covering the acute and convalescent phases of COVID-19 were provided by collaborators in the United States, Italy and Spain. The sample metadata nearly always contained a de-identified subject ID, COVID-19 status, age in years and sex. A freely available public database, intended as a resource for researchers studying the immune response to SARS-CoV-2, is where the repertoires were released. The samples were drawn from the first 160 participants of the ongoing ImmuneRACE study and from roughly 1,300 subjects provided by 6 global collaborators. The prospective study material was composed of cDNA or gDNA derived from T cells, B-cell-depleted T cells, or PBMCs. Where available, HLA class I and class II types were obtained from metadata supplied by the sample provider rather than from assay-based typing. The dataset comprised deeply sampled blood TCRbeta repertoires from subjects exposed to, actively infected with, or recovered from COVID-19.

Study-wide findings and limitations: How much clinical and demographic metadata was included differed by source and by participant, and the metadata was provided uncurated.

TCRbeta CDR3 regions were amplified from genomic DNA using the immunoSEQ Assay, a bias-controlled multiplex PCR. Concerning the study's data processing: The number of nucleated cells in each sample was estimated from the amplification of reference gene primers within the assay. Sequence reads were collapsed and filtered to measure the absolute abundance of every unique TCRbeta CDR3 rearrangement. Productive Simpson clonality was computed per sample as the square root of Simpson's diversity index over productive rearrangements. Imported from immuneACCESS, the table was reduced by TCRdb to in-frame sequences with V and J called. These copies leave out some clones; in studies compared against another copy, an unresolved V gene accounts for under half, and the cause of the remainder is not known. V, J and clone size are taken as reported in that table, and D and trimming were inferred from the DNA itself. The sample table records about 190,000 clones; almost 80% of these occur just once. The ten largest account for approximately 15% of the sample.

The CDR3 runs 19 amino acids, cysteine and phenylalanine included. The CDR3 DNA has 57 bases and is translated from base 1. Trimming costs V 3 bases and J 0 bases, and their ends lie 21 bases apart. Via the germline V gene, CDR1 is SGHAT and CDR2 FQNNGV. Only one count was recorded for this clone. Its antigen is still unknown. The input lacks base qualities; no much larger clone sits a single base away. Collaborating institutions collected whole blood in K2EDTA tubes following their own protocols. For TCRbeta analysis, collaborators shipped samples as frozen whole blood, isolated PBMCs, or DNA extracted from either of those sample types.

The rearrangement combines TRBV11-2 with TRBJ2-1, with a tentative D gene TRBD1 over 6 matching bases. The sequence came from a man aged 55 to 70 with active or convalescent COVID-19. The sequencing sample was made of peripheral blood. The CDR3 region has the sequence CASSFQGGGSLSSYNEQFF. The nucleotide sequence reads TGTGCCAGCAGCTTCCAAGGGGGTGGGTCCCTAAGCTCCTACAATGAGCAGTTCTTC.